The present TCR beta chain was sequenced within a study of T cell clones after liver transplantation. Study details: TCRbeta sequencing after a pre-transplant mixed lymphocyte reaction identified graft-donor-reactive clones, later tracked in post-transplant blood. Pre-transplant mixed lymphocyte reactions yielded third-party-reactive TCRbeta sequences as comparators for graft-donor-reactive sequences. Without induction therapy, subjects received standard immunosuppression until 12-24 months post-transplant.

In germline, CDR1 is MNHEY, CDR2 SMNVEV (reference sequence). V lost 8 bases and J 1 base, leaving 17 bases between the germline ends. This CDR3 contains 16 residues. Profiled with immunoSEQ multiplex PCR; TCRdb holds only in-frame clones, not every one. The repertoire consists of tens of thousands of clones, with around 70% occurring once and the leading ten covering more than 7.5%. Source: CD4+ T cells from blood, taken at the 22-month timepoint. This sequence was found in a human patient who received a liver transplant. Some of the T cells may derive from the graft donor. The rearrangement uses TRBV27 and TRBJ2-2, with D possibly TRBD2 on 6 matching bases. CDR3 DNA sequence: TGTGCCAGCCATTTGGGAGGTCAGTTGAACACCGGGGAGCTGTTTTTT. Its protein product is CASHLGGQLNTGELFF.